This record looks at one T cell receptor beta chain sequence and its context. Its matching antigen is unknown. The V segment lost 2 bases and the J segment 4 bases; nucleotides outside the gene matches: 4. CDR1 is SGHRS and CDR2 is YFSETQ in the germline V gene. The CDR3 covers 15 residues. This sample was taken from a study of cytomegalovirus exposure and HLA in healthy donors. The PCR made use of 60 Vbeta and 13 Jbeta primers. Some clones are missing from TCRdb's copy, which holds only in-frame ones; the method was immunoSEQ multiplex PCR. The repertoire holds 100,000 to 150,000 clones, with 77% as singletons. The study's findings and limits: The study recorded some 160 TCR beta chains that were cytomegalovirus-associated.

V usage is TRBV5-1 and J usage is TRBJ2-7, with 12 nucleotides matching TRBD2. The sequencing input was PBMCs. This clonotype was obtained from a woman in her thirties or forties in good health and CMV-seropositive. CDR3 DNA: TGCGCCAGCAGCTTAAGGACTAGCGGGACTTACGAGCAGTACTTC. Its protein is CASSLRTSGTYEQYF.